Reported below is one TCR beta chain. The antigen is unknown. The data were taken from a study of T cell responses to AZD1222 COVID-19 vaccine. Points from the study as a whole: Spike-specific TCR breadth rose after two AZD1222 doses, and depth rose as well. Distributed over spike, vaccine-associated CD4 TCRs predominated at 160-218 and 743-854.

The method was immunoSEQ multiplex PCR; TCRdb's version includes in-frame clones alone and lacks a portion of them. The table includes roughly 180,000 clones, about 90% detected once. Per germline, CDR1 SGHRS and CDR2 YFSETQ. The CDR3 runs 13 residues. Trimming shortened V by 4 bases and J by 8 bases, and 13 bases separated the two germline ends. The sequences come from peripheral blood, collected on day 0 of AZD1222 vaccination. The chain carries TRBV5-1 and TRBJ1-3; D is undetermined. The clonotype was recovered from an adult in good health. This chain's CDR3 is CASSEGALDTIYF. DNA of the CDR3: TGCGCCAGCAGCGAGGGAGCGTTGGACACCATATATTTT.